Listed below are T cell receptor beta chains from one sample, sequenced in a study of blood T cell repertoires in COVID-19. Sequencing used immunoSEQ multiplex PCR; TCRdb keeps in-frame clones, though not all of them. The repertoire includes about 300,000 clones, around nine tenths of them detected once, and roughly 1.3% sits in the top ten. The sample was peripheral blood. The receptors originated from a man between 65 and 80 years old with acute or convalescent COVID-19. Each CDR3 is given with its conserved first and last residue. A D gene is named only where the DNA matches it firmly. Clone size, where shown, is once, few, many, or a class for clones that have expanded.

CASSLPLGGNEQFF TGTGCCAGCAGTTTACCCCTCGGGGGCAATGAGCAGTTCTTC few - TRBJ2-1 TRBV28
CASSYYGTGAEEQYF TGTGCCAGCAGTTACTACGGGACAGGGGCTGAGGAGCAGTACTTC - TRBD1 TRBJ2-7 TRBV6-5
CASSYGGEIYNEQFF TGTGCCAGCAGCTACGGAGGGGAAATCTACAATGAGCAGTTCTTC - - TRBJ2-1 TRBV11-3
CASRKSGRVYEQYF TGTGCCAGCAGGAAGAGCGGGCGGGTCTACGAGCAGTACTTC - - TRBJ2-7 TRBV28
CASSSPRDTQYF TGTGCCAGTAGTTCACCTCGAGATACCCAGTACTTC - - TRBJ2-5 TRBV19
CASSPRTSGVSSYNEQFF TGTGCCAGCAGCCCGCGGACTAGCGGGGTAAGCTCCTACAATGAGCAGTTCTTC - TRBD2 TRBJ2-1 TRBV9
CASLQAGSYNEQFF TGTGCCAGCTTACAAGCGGGTTCCTACAATGAGCAGTTCTTC once - TRBJ2-1 TRBV2
CASSLHGGINYGYTF TGCGCCAGCAGCTTACATGGAGGGATTAACTATGGCTACACCTTC - - TRBJ1-2 TRBV5-1
CASSLEGGSHGELFF TGCGCCAGCAGCTTGGAAGGCGGGAGTCACGGGGAGCTGTTTTTT - TRBD2 TRBJ2-2 TRBV5-1
CASKWGVSGANVLTF TGTGCCAGCAAGTGGGGGGTCTCTGGGGCCAACGTCCTGACTTTC - - TRBJ2-6 TRBV28
CASRLDRGGSPLHF TGTGCCAGCAGACTGGACAGGGGAGGTTCACCCCTCCACTTT - TRBD1 TRBJ1-6 TRBV5-5
CASSPTGNYGYTF TGTGCCAGCAGTCCGACAGGAAATTATGGCTACACCTTC - - TRBJ1-2 TRBV2
CASSPPLARAPTEAFF TGTGCCAGCAGTCCCCCGCTCGCCAGGGCCCCCACTGAAGCTTTCTTT - - TRBJ1-1 TRBV6-2/TRBV6-3
CASSVGTSGNTGELFF TGTGCCAGCAGCGTAGGAACTAGCGGGAACACCGGGGAGCTGTTTTTT - TRBD2 TRBJ2-2 TRBV9
CASSPGTGAMNTEAFF TGCGCCAGCAGCCCCGGGACAGGGGCCATGAACACTGAAGCTTTCTTT - TRBD1 TRBJ1-1 TRBV4-3
CASRSRTGPDTQYF TGCGCCAGCAGATCGAGGACAGGGCCAGATACGCAGTATTTT - TRBD1 TRBJ2-3 TRBV5-1
CASRADSYGYTF TGTGCCAGCAGGGCGGACAGTTATGGCTACACCTTC - - TRBJ1-2 TRBV2
CASSLQGFENTIYF TGTGCCAGCAGCTTACAGGGGTTTGAGAACACCATATATTTT - - TRBJ1-3 TRBV7-2
CASSANRDSPLHF TGTGCCAGCTCAGCGAACAGGGATTCACCCCTCCACTTT - - TRBJ1-6 TRBV18
CSANRQETQYF TGCAGTGCAAACAGGCAAGAGACCCAGTACTTC few - TRBJ2-5 TRBV20-1
CASKTGGVRAFF TGTGCCAGCAAGACAGGGGGGGTGCGGGCTTTCTTT once TRBD1 TRBJ1-1 TRBV28
CASSLRFQRTEQFF TGTGCCAGCAGCTTGAGATTCCAGCGCACGGAGCAGTTCTTC - - TRBJ2-1 TRBV5-8
CASILTGETEAFF TGTGCCAGCATCCTAACAGGGGAGACTGAAGCTTTCTTT - TRBD1 TRBJ1-1 TRBV28
CASSEDGTNTGELFF TGCGCCAGCAGTGAGGACGGGACGAACACCGGGGAGCTGTTTTTT - - TRBJ2-2 TRBV10-1
CASSLAGTVTEAFF TGCGCCAGCAGCTTGGCCGGGACAGTGACTGAAGCTTTCTTT - TRBD1 TRBJ1-1 TRBV5-1
CASSISGGRGRQPQHF TGTGCCAGTAGTATTTCGGGTGGCAGGGGCCGGCAGCCCCAGCATTTT - - TRBJ1-5 TRBV19
CASSLGLPSVDEQFF TGTGCCAGCAGCTTAGGCCTACCTAGTGTAGATGAGCAGTTCTTC - - TRBJ2-1 TRBV7-2
CASSSQGASNSPLHF TGCGCCAGCAGCTCACAGGGGGCGTCTAATTCACCCCTCCACTTT - TRBD1 TRBJ1-6 TRBV5-1
CSVMTSGGETQYF TGCAGCGTTATGACTAGCGGAGGTGAGACCCAGTACTTC few TRBD2 TRBJ2-5 TRBV29-1
CAISASGSYEQYF TGTGCCATCAGTGCGAGTGGCTCCTACGAGCAGTACTTC few - TRBJ2-7 TRBV10-3
CASSPDRVYGYTF TGTGCCAGCAGCCCGGACAGAGTCTATGGCTACACCTTC - - TRBJ1-2 TRBV5-5
CASSAGPTYEQYF TGTGCCAGCAGTGCTGGGCCCACCTACGAGCAGTACTTC - - TRBJ2-7 TRBV2
CASSAGGWTEAFF TGTGCCAGTAGTGCAGGGGGCTGGACTGAAGCTTTCTTT - TRBD1 TRBJ1-1 TRBV19
CASSLVGSAMNTGELFF TGTGCCAGCAGCCTGGTCGGGAGTGCGATGAACACCGGGGAGCTGTTTTTT - - TRBJ2-2 TRBV5-4
CASSELAETQYF TGTGCCAGCAGTGAACTGGCCGAGACCCAGTACTTC many - TRBJ2-5 TRBV6-1
CASSLAGSGFLSYEQYF TGCGCCAGCAGCTTGGCGGGTAGCGGGTTTCTCTCCTACGAGCAGTACTTC - TRBD2 TRBJ2-7 TRBV5-1
CASSLRESSYEQYF TGTGCCAGCAGCTTACGGGAGAGCTCCTACGAGCAGTACTTC - - TRBJ2-7 TRBV11-2
CASSPRDRATYEQYF TGTGCCAGTAGTCCCCGGGACAGGGCTACCTACGAGCAGTACTTC once TRBD1 TRBJ2-7 TRBV19
CASSAPGTYEQYF TGTGCCAGCAGTGCTCCAGGGACCTACGAGCAGTACTTC - - TRBJ2-7 TRBV2
CAWSVYGGGLHEQFF TGTGCCTGGAGTGTATACGGGGGAGGATTGCATGAGCAGTTCTTC - - TRBJ2-1 TRBV30
CASSPLRVNTGELFF TGTGCCAGTAGTCCCCTCCGGGTCAACACCGGGGAGCTGTTTTTT - - TRBJ2-2 TRBV19